A selection of T cell receptor beta chains follows, all from one sample in a study of regulatory T cells in long-lasting Graves disease. One entry per CDR3 protein, called by TCRdb with MiXCR from the multiplex PCR reads. The profile shows around 500,000 distinct CDR3 sequences, about 20% of them singletons. The source was peripheral blood mononuclear cells (PBMCs), collected when the disease was refractory, from a patient treated with antithyroid drugs. The receptors shown here come from a female donor with Graves disease. CDR3s include the opening cysteine and the closing phenylalanine or tryptophan. The D gene is left open where the match is weak. A row's size may be missing; if present it is once, few, many or a size class.

J,D,size,V,DNA,CDR3
TRBJ1-1,-,few,TRBV3-1,TGTGCCAGCAGCCAAGCATCCGGACCTGAAGCTTTCTTT,CASSQASGPEAFF
TRBJ2-5,-,-,TRBV28,TGTGCCAGCAGTTCCAGGGTAGAGACCCAGTACTTC,CASSSRVETQYF
TRBJ2-7,TRBD1,many,TRBV7-6,TGTGCCAGCAGCTCGGACAGGGGAGGAAAGGCCTACGAGCAGTACTTC,CASSSDRGGKAYEQYF
TRBJ2-2,-,many,TRBV6-1,TGTGCCAGCAGTGTGATAGCGGACACCGGGGAGCTGTTTTTT,CASSVIADTGELFF
TRBJ2-2,-,many,TRBV6-2/TRBV6-3,TGTGCCAGCAGTTACTCCCACACCGGGGAGCTGTTTTTT,CASSYSHTGELFF
TRBJ2-2,-,many,TRBV24-1,TGTGCCACCAGTGATTTCATCGGGGAGCTGTTTTTT,CATSDFIGELFF
TRBJ1-2,-,many,TRBV6-1,TGTGCCAGCAGTCGAAAGGGGATCTATGGCTACACCTTC,CASSRKGIYGYTF
TRBJ1-1,-,-,TRBV7-9,TGTGCCAGCAGCTCTCAGGACGTGAACACTGAAGCTTTCTTT,CASSSQDVNTEAFF
TRBJ2-2,-,many,TRBV19,TGTGCCAGTAGTTCGCAGGGATATGCCGGGGAGCTGTTTTTT,CASSSQGYAGELFF
TRBJ2-3,-,few,TRBV24-1,TGTGCCACCAGTGATTACGGCAGGGCTGACACAGATACGCAGTATTTT,CATSDYGRADTDTQYF
TRBJ1-2,-,many,TRBV28,TGTGCCAGCAGTCTTACACTCGGAAACTATGGCTACACCTTC,CASSLTLGNYGYTF
TRBJ2-7,TRBD2,-,TRBV7-9,TGTGCCAGCAGCACCCGGGGGGGAGGGAGTGACGAGCAGTACTTC,CASSTRGGGSDEQYF
TRBJ1-6,-,many,TRBV28,TGTGCCAGCAAAATACAGGGAAAGAATAATTCACCCCTCCACTTT,CASKIQGKNNSPLHF
TRBJ1-5,TRBD1,-,TRBV20-1,TGCAGTGCTAGAGACTCCGGGACAGGGGGCGGTCAGCCCCAGCATTTT,CSARDSGTGGGQPQHF
TRBJ1-1,-,few,TRBV14,TGTGCCAGCAGCCAAGAAGGTGAGGCTGAAGCTTTCTTT,CASSQEGEAEAFF
TRBJ2-5,-,-,TRBV14,TGTGCCAGCAGCCAAGGCTCCAGGGGCACTTTGGCCCAGTACTTC,CASSQGSRGTLAQYF
TRBJ1-4,-,many,TRBV27,TGTGCCAGCAGTTCCGAAGCAACTAATGAAAAACTGTTTTTT,CASSSEATNEKLFF
TRBJ1-1,TRBD1,many,TRBV27,TGTGCCAGCCACAGGGGGGGACCGACGAACACTGAAGCTTTCTTT,CASHRGGPTNTEAFF
TRBJ1-6,-,many,TRBV5-1,TGCGCCAGCAGCTCAATACCCGGGGGAAAGGATTCACCCCTCCACTTT,CASSSIPGGKDSPLHF
TRBJ1-5,TRBD1,many,TRBV10-3,TGTGCCATCAGTGAGGGGGACAGGGGCCAGCCCCAGCATTTT,CAISEGDRGQPQHF
TRBJ2-7,TRBD2,many,TRBV6-1,TGTGCCAGCCAACTCGGGACTAGCGGAGCCTACGAGCAGTACTTC,CASQLGTSGAYEQYF
TRBJ2-7,-,many,TRBV27,TGTGCCAGCAGTAGGTGGACCGGATCACCCGAGCAGTACTTC,CASSRWTGSPEQYF
TRBJ2-7,-,-,TRBV6-1,TGTGCCAGCAGGGGGATCGGGACTCCCCACGAGCAGTACTTC,CASRGIGTPHEQYF
TRBJ2-2,TRBD2,few,TRBV6-1,TGTGCCAGCAGAAATAGCGGGAGGATAAACGGGGAGCTGTTTTTT,CASRNSGRINGELFF
TRBJ2-1,TRBD2,-,TRBV11-2,TGTGCCAGCAGCTCATTAGCGGGAGTGTCGTATGAGCAGTTCTTC,CASSSLAGVSYEQFF
TRBJ2-1,TRBD2,-,TRBV6-2/TRBV6-3,TGTGCCAGCAGTTACTTCAAACTAGCGGGAGGGTACAGTGAGCAGTTCTTC,CASSYFKLAGGYSEQFF
TRBJ2-5,-,many,TRBV11-2,TGTGCCAGCAGCTCGACGGATCGACAAGAGACCCAGTACTTC,CASSSTDRQETQYF
TRBJ1-1,-,many,TRBV28,TGTGCCAGCAGTTACAGACAGGTGAACACTGAAGCTTTCTTT,CASSYRQVNTEAFF
TRBJ1-6,TRBD1,many,TRBV2,TGTGCCAGCTCCGGGACAGGGGGTTCACCCCTCCACTTT,CASSGTGGSPLHF
TRBJ1-1,-,-,TRBV29-1,TGCAGCGTTGACGGGGGCCCCTCAGGGGTTGCTTACACTGAAGCTTTCTTT,CSVDGGPSGVAYTEAFF
TRBJ1-2,-,many,TRBV27,TGTGCCAGCAGCCTGAAATGGGACTATGGCTACACCTTC,CASSLKWDYGYTF
TRBJ1-1,-,-,TRBV28,TGTGCCAGCAGTTTATGGGGGAGAACTGAAGCTTTCTTT,CASSLWGRTEAFF
TRBJ2-7,-,few,TRBV5-6,TGTGCCAGCAGCCCCAGGAGGGGGCAGAACGAGCAGTACTTC,CASSPRRGQNEQYF
TRBJ1-3,-,few,TRBV3-1,TGTGCCATGACGACAGGCATCTCTGGAAACACCATATATTTT,CAMTTGISGNTIYF
TRBJ2-5,TRBD2,-,TRBV5-1,TGCGCCAGCAGCGCCGGGACTAGCGAGGAGACCCAGTACTTC,CASSAGTSEETQYF
TRBJ2-5,-,few,TRBV18,TGTGCCAGCTCACCAGAAGCCAGCTGGGTAAAAGAGACCCAGTACTTC,CASSPEASWVKETQYF
TRBJ1-5,TRBD1,few,TRBV2,TGTGCCAGCGGGACAGATAGCAATCAGCCCCAGCATTTT,CASGTDSNQPQHF
TRBJ2-7,TRBD1,many,TRBV28,TGTGCCAGCAGTAGGGGACAGGGGGGCTACGAGCAGTACTTC,CASSRGQGGYEQYF
TRBJ2-2,-,few,TRBV6-1,TGTGCCAGCAGGGAAACTAGAAACACCGGGGAGCTGGTTTTT,CASRETRNTGELVF
TRBJ2-7,-,many,TRBV28,TGTGCCAGCAGTTCCTCTACCAGACCCTACGAGCAGTACTTC,CASSSSTRPYEQYF